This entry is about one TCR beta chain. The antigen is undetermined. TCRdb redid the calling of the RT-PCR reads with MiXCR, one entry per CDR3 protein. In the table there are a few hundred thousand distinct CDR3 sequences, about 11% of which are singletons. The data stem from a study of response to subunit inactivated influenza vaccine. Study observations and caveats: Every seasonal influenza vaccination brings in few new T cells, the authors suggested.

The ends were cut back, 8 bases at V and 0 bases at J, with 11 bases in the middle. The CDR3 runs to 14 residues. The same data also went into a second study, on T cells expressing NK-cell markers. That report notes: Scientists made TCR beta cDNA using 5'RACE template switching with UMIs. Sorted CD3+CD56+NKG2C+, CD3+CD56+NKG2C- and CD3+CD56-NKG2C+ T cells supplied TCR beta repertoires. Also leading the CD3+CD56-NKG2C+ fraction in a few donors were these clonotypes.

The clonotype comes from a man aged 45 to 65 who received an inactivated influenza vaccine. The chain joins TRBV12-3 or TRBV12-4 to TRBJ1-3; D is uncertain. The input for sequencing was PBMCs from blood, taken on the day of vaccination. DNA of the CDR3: TGTGCCAGCGGCCCCTCAGGCTCTGGAAACACCATATATTTT. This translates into CASGPSGSGNTIYF.